These 14 T cell receptor beta chains were all obtained from the same sample, sequenced in a study of T cell responses to AZD1222 COVID-19 vaccine. Repertoires were generated with immunoSEQ multiplex PCR, while TCRdb's copy carries only in-frame clones and drops some. Altogether 100,000 to 150,000 clones are present, approximately 94% being singletons, with the ten largest covering 6.6%. The specimen comprised peripheral blood, sampled on day 0 of AZD1222 vaccination. Receptor source: an adult in good health.

V and J are TRBV5-1 and TRBJ1-1, with D uncertain. With 5 bases removed from V and 1 base from J, the gap between germline ends came to 18 bases. The germline V gene encodes CDR1 SGHRS and CDR2 YFSETQ. This CDR3 spans 16 amino acids. The CDR3 nucleotides read TGCGCCAGCAGATATTCTTCTCAGGCAGGGAACACTGAAGCTTTCTTT. Amino acids: CASRYSSQAGNTEAFF.

The J gene is TRBJ2-7, the V gene TRBV6-2 or TRBV6-3; the match to TRBD2 covers 8 bases. Germline lookup yields CDR1 MNHEY and CDR2 SVGEGT. The CDR3 loop spans 14 amino acids. J gave up 2 bases and V 6 bases, and 6 bases lay outside the gene matches. The CDR3 nucleotides are TGTGCCAGCAGCCTTGGACTAGCAGCCTACGAGCAGTACTTC. Amino acids: CASSLGLAAYEQYF.

This chain links TRBV5-1 with TRBJ1-1, with a weak D call TRBD1 (6 bases). Germline V gives CDR1 SGHRS, CDR2 YFSETQ. This CDR3 region has 18 residues. Trimming removed 4 bases from V and 6 bases from J, with 28 bases in between. The CDR3 loop is CASSRLLTGSGGLAEAFF. For the CDR3, the DNA is TGCGCCAGCAGCCGTCTTCTCACAGGGTCGGGGGGATTGGCTGAAGCTTTCTTT. The full variable domain, rest sourced from reference TRBV5-1 and TRBJ1-1, is KAGVTQTPRYLIKTRGQQVTLSCSPISGHRSVSWYQQTPGQGLQFLFEYFSETQRNKGNFPGRFSGRQFSNSRSEMNVSTLELGDSALYLCASSRLLTGSGGLAEAFFGQGTRLTVV.

The rearrangement uses TRBV19 and TRBJ1-1, with D perhaps matching TRBD1 (5 bases). The length of the CDR3 is 14 residues. The germline gives CDR1 LNHDA, CDR2 SQIVND (reference sequence). V was trimmed by 4 bases and J by 7 bases, leaving 16 bases between them. The CDR3 is CASSSDRQLNEAFF. The CDR3 region has the DNA TGTGCCAGTAGTAGCGACAGACAGTTAAATGAAGCTTTCTTT.

The V and J genes are TRBV6-5 and TRBJ2-7, with TRBD2 identical over 7 bases. This CDR3 contains 14 residues. The trim removed 5 bases at V and 2 bases at J, leaving 6 bases unmatched. Germline CDR1 and CDR2: MNHEY and SVGAGI. The CDR3 region has the DNA TGTGCCAGCAGTCCAGCGGGGTCCGCCTACGAGCAGTACTTC. Its translation: CASSPAGSAYEQYF.

The chain links TRBV27 to TRBJ1-1; no firm D call. Germline values: CDR1 MNHEY, CDR2 SMNVEV (reference sequence). The V end lost 3 bases, the J end lost 5 bases, and 10 bases lay between the germline ends. CDR3 length: 13 residues. The CDR3 DNA follows: TGTGCCAGCAGTTTCCTGAGGGATACTGAAGCTTTCTTT. Translating gives CASSFLRDTEAFF.

The V call is TRBV3-1 (or the pseudogene TRBV3-2), the J call TRBJ1-1; 8 nucleotides line up with TRBD1. V shed 5 bases, J shed 8 bases, and the junction held 10 bases outside the gene matches. There are 14 residues in the CDR3. Germline V gene lookup returns CDR1 LGHDT and CDR2 YNNKEL (reference sequence). The CDR3 nucleotides are TGTGCCAGCAGCTTCCGGACAGGGAGGATCGAAGCTTTCTTT. It codes for CASSFRTGRIEAFF.

V and J are TRBV5-1 and TRBJ2-3; possibly TRBD1 for D (5 bases). The CDR3 runs 15 residues. V lost 4 bases and J 5 bases, leaving 17 bases between the germline ends. Germline V gene sequence: CDR1 SGHRS, CDR2 YFSETQ. The CDR3 loop is CASSLWGQSGDTQYF. The CDR3 DNA reads TGCGCCAGCAGCCTGTGGGGCCAGTCGGGAGATACGCAGTATTTT.

The rearrangement uses TRBV18 and TRBJ1-1; 7 bases line up with TRBD1. This CDR3 spans 15 amino acids. Trimming took 8 bases from V and 1 from J; bases not matched to a gene: 10. CDR1 is KGHSH, CDR2 LQKENI, per germline. In DNA form, the CDR3 reads TGTGCCAGCCTGGAGGAGGACAGGACGAACACTGAAGCTTTCTTT. It is translated as CASLEEDRTNTEAFF.

The chain is built from TRBV10-3 and TRBJ1-2, with 7 bases fitting TRBD1. This CDR3 region has 14 residues. Germline V gene sequence: CDR1 ENHRY, CDR2 SYGVKD. V shed 5 bases and J 5 bases; nucleotides not matched to a gene: 8. CDR3 bases: TGTGCCATCAGTCCAACAGGGGTCGATTATGGCTACACCTTC. This codes for CAISPTGVDYGYTF.

The chain couples TRBV3-1 (or the pseudogene TRBV3-2) to TRBJ2-1, with D hard to call. This CDR3 is 11 amino acids long. Germline V CDR1 and CDR2: LGHDT, YNNKEL (reference sequence). V lost 0 bases to trimming and J lost 7 bases, with 1 base between them. The CDR3 loop is CASSQENEQFF. Here the CDR3 DNA reads TGTGCCAGCAGCCAAGAGAATGAGCAGTTCTTC.

The CDR3 region has the DNA TGTGCCAGCAGCCAATCGTATGAGCAGTTCTTC. This sequence encodes CASSQSYEQFF. The V gene is TRBV3-1 (or the pseudogene TRBV3-2), the J gene TRBJ2-1; no clear D gene. Trimming took 2 bases from V and 8 from J, leaving 4 bases between them. This CDR3 region has 11 residues. Germline CDR1 and CDR2: LGHDT and YNNKEL (reference sequence).

The genes are TRBV18 and TRBJ2-1; D tentatively fits TRBD1 or TRBD2 (7 bases each). With 5 bases removed from V and 9 bases from J, the gap between germline ends came to 17 bases. From germline, CDR1 is KGHSH and CDR2 LQKENI. The CDR3 has 14 residues. The CDR3 is CASSGGDSLSEQFF. The CDR3 DNA is TGTGCCAGCTCAGGGGGGGACAGTTTGTCTGAGCAGTTCTTC.

V is TRBV6-1 and J is TRBJ2-3, with 12 positions matching TRBD2. CDR3 length: 16 amino acids. Germline CDR1 and CDR2: MNHNS and SASEGT. The V and J ends lost 4 bases and 2 bases, in that order; junction bases with no gene match: 4. The CDR3 region has the DNA TGTGCCAGCAGTGTCCTAGCGGGAGGGAACACAGATACGCAGTATTTT. Translation: CASSVLAGGNTDTQYF.